The 20 T cell receptor beta chains below all came from one sample that was sequenced in a study of fetal regulatory T cell absence and autoimmunity. Assay: immunoSEQ multiplex PCR; the TCRdb copy retains only in-frame clones and omits some. The table records 95,000 to 100,000 clones, approximately 75% of them present only once. The sequencing sample was made of pancreas tissue. Source of these receptors: a male donor with IPEX syndrome.

This clone was observed a handful of times. The chain couples TRBV29-1 to TRBJ1-5, with D possibly matching TRBD1 (5 bases). This CDR3 has 14 amino acids. Germline CDR1 is SQVTM and CDR2 is ANQGSEA. Deletions cut 5 bases from V and 0 bases from J, with 11 bases between. The DNA of the CDR3 is TGCAGCGTTAGCGACAGCCTTAGCAATCAGCCCCAGCATTTT. It yields the protein CSVSDSLSNQPQHF.

The chain is built from TRBV11-3 and TRBJ2-7, with D perhaps matching TRBD2 (5 bases). The CDR3 extends over 15 amino acids. Germline CDR1 is SGHNT and CDR2 is YENEEA. V was pared by 1 base and J by 1 base, with 11 bases between. CDR3: CASSLAGWPSYEQYF. The CDR3 nucleotides read TGTGCCAGCAGCTTAGCGGGGTGGCCATCCTACGAGCAGTACTTC.

The chain employs TRBV5-4 and TRBJ1-6; tentatively, D is TRBD1 (6 bases). Germline CDR1 reads SGHNT; CDR2 reads YYREEE (reference sequence). V dropped 0 bases and J dropped 10 bases, with 14 bases sitting between them. This CDR3 has 15 residues. In nucleotides, the CDR3 is TGTGCCAGCAGCTTGGGCGGGGGGCGGTGGTCACCCCTCCACTTT. It is translated as CASSLGGGRWSPLHF.

CDR3 DNA: TGTGCCAGCAGTGTTCGACAGGGGGCGGTTGTGAACACTGAAGCTTTCTTT. Encoded protein: CASSVRQGAVVNTEAFF. The V call is TRBV2, the J call TRBJ1-1, with 10 bases identical to TRBD1. The germline CDR1 and CDR2 sequences are SNHLY and FYNNEI. This CDR3 is 17 amino acids long. J was trimmed by 0 bases and V by 4 bases; bases with no gene match: 8.

This clone was detected only a few times. The chain couples TRBV27 to TRBJ1-4; 7 nucleotides agree with TRBD1. Germline V gives CDR1 MNHEY, CDR2 SMNVEV (reference sequence). CDR3 size: 12 residues. The J segment lost 17 bases and the V segment lost 2 bases, leaving 8 bases of the junction unmatched. CDR3 DNA sequence: TGTGCCAGCAGTTTAACGGACAGGTCGCGCTTTTTT. Its translation: CASSLTDRSRFF.

The chain is built from TRBV2 and TRBJ2-5, with D possibly matching TRBD2 (5 bases). V was clipped by 4 bases and J by 5 bases, with 14 bases between them. The CDR3 has 14 residues. Germline assignment: CDR1 SNHLY and CDR2 FYNNEI. CDR3: CASSGVALRETQYF. CDR3 sequence (DNA): TGTGCCAGCAGTGGGGTAGCGTTGAGGGAGACCCAGTACTTC.

The chain carries TRBV19 and TRBJ1-4; 7 nucleotides match TRBD1. The trim removed 4 bases at V and 7 bases at J, leaving 6 bases unmatched. Germline V CDR1 and CDR2: LNHDA, SQIVND (reference sequence). This CDR3 spans 14 amino acids. The CDR3 DNA reads TGTGCCAGTAGTACCCGACAGGGAGGTGAAAAACTGTTTTTT. Encoded protein: CASSTRQGGEKLFF.

The chain carries TRBV5-1 and TRBJ2-2, with D uncertain. In germline, CDR1 is SGHRS, CDR2 YFSETQ. The CDR3 is 18 residues long. V was cut by 2 bases and J by 6 bases, with 23 bases left in between. This CDR3 reads CASSLKRRIWASAGELFF. The DNA for the CDR3 is TGCGCCAGCAGCTTAAAACGTCGAATCTGGGCATCTGCCGGGGAGCTGTTTTTT.

The J gene is TRBJ2-7, the V gene TRBV6-5, with 13 positions matching TRBD2. This CDR3 is 14 amino acids long. Germline loops: CDR1 MNHEY, CDR2 SVGAGI. Losses at the gene ends were 6 bases for V and 4 bases for J; bases not matched to a gene: 3. The CDR3 region has the DNA TGTGCCAGCAGAGGGACTAGCGGGAAATACGAGCAGTACTTC. Translated: CASRGTSGKYEQYF.

The V and J genes are TRBV14 and TRBJ2-3; no clear D gene. Germline CDR1 and CDR2: SGHDN and FVKESK. Trimming pared 0 bases from V and 2 bases from J, leaving 15 bases between. This CDR3 contains 17 residues. DNA for the CDR3: TGTGCCAGCAGCCAAGATGCCCTCCCTGGGCCCACAGATACGCAGTATTTT. Its translation: CASSQDALPGPTDTQYF. Variable domain in full (rest from reference TRBV14 and TRBJ2-3): EAGVTQFPSHSVIEKGQTVTLRCDPISGHDNLYWYRRVMGKEIKFLLHFVKESKQDESGMPNNRFLAERTGGTYSTLKVQPAELEDSGVYFCASSQDALPGPTDTQYFGPGTRLTVL.

This clone has just one count. The chain uses TRBV12-2 and TRBJ2-3; the DNA was not compared with TRBD2, the D call given in the table. TRBV12-2 is tagged as a pseudogene. This CDR3 has 19 amino acids. The CDR3 DNA reads as TGTGCAAGTCGCCCGAGAGGTCTAGCGGGAGCGATGGGCACAGATACGCAGTATTTT. Translation: CASRPRGLAGAMGTDTQYF.

This clone was seen more than once but under ten times. The chain joins TRBV5-4 to TRBJ2-1, with D possibly TRBD2 on 7 matching bases. Trimming shortened V by 6 bases and J by 8 bases, and 21 bases separated the two germline ends. The CDR3 covers 15 residues. CDR1 is SGHNT, CDR2 YYREEE, per germline (reference sequence). DNA of the CDR3: TGTGCCAGCAACGCTCCCGGGGGGCCGGGGGATGAGCAGTTCTTC. It encodes CASNAPGGPGDEQFF.

This clone was seen just once. The rearrangement joins TRBV11-3 to TRBJ2-3; perhaps TRBD2 as D (5 bases). V gave up 1 base and J gave up 8 bases, with 10 bases separating them. Per germline, CDR1 SGHNT and CDR2 YENEEA. The CDR3 runs 13 residues. The CDR3 region has the DNA TGTGCCAGCAGCTTAGCCGGCCGGGGTACGCAGTATTTT. Its translation: CASSLAGRGTQYF. Supplemented by reference TRBV11-3 and TRBJ2-3, the full variable domain reads EAGVVQSPRYKIIEKKQPVAFWCNPISGHNTLYWYLQNLGQGPELLIRYENEEAVDDSQLPKDRFSAERLKGVDSTLKIQPAELGDSAVYLCASSLAGRGTQYFGPGTRLTVL.

The chain couples TRBV27 to TRBJ1-5, with a weak D call TRBD1 (6 bases). V lost 5 bases and J 6 bases, leaving 20 bases between the germline ends. CDR3 length: 16 amino acids. Per germline, CDR1 MNHEY and CDR2 SMNVEV (reference sequence). The CDR3 DNA reads TGTGCCAGCAGTATCTATTACAGGGCCGGGGGTCAGCCCCAGCATTTT. This codes for CASSIYYRAGGQPQHF.

The chain uses TRBV19 and TRBJ2-7, with 7 positions matching TRBD1. Germline CDR1 reads LNHDA; CDR2 reads SQIVND (reference sequence). J gave up 10 bases and V 1 base, and 10 bases lay outside the gene matches. There are 14 residues in the CDR3. The CDR3 coding sequence is TGTGCCAGTAGTATAGCGACAGGGAGTCCACTCCAGTACTTC. Protein sequence: CASSIATGSPLQYF.

In its sample, this clone was seen once. CDR3: CASSPARGHTEAFF. The CDR3 DNA sequence: TGTGCCAGCTCACCAGCCAGGGGGCACACTGAAGCTTTCTTT. This chain joins TRBV18 and TRBJ1-1, with 8 bases aligning to TRBD1. Germline CDR1 is KGHSH and CDR2 is LQKENI. CDR3 length equals 14 residues. V lost 2 bases to trimming and J lost 3 bases; unmatched junction nucleotides: 2.

The chain uses TRBV6-6 and TRBJ2-5; 8 positions agree with TRBD2. Germline V lookup: CDR1 MNHNY, CDR2 SVGAGI (reference sequence). The CDR3 contains 15 residues. V shed 2 bases and J 2 bases; nucleotides not matched to a gene: 4. In DNA, the CDR3 is TGTGCCAGCAGTTACCCGGGGGGGGGTCAAGAGACCCAGTACTTC. It specifies CASSYPGGGQETQYF.

CDR3 sequence: CASSLRRASTYEQYF. The CDR3 nucleotides are TGCGCCAGCAGCTTGAGGCGGGCTAGTACCTACGAGCAGTACTTC. The chain recombines TRBV5-1 with TRBJ2-7, with D maybe TRBD2 (5 bases). Germline lookup yields CDR1 SGHRS and CDR2 YFSETQ. The V end lost 1 base, the J end lost 2 bases, and 13 bases lay between the germline ends. The CDR3 spans 15 residues.

In this sample, this clone turned up a few times. The genes are TRBV6-6 and TRBJ1-5, with D hard to call. Germline assignment: CDR1 MNHNY and CDR2 SVGAGI (reference sequence). The CDR3 length is 12 residues. V was cut by 3 bases and J by 2 bases, with 2 bases left in between. CDR3 region: CASSYGNQPQHF. In DNA, the CDR3 is TGTGCCAGCAGTTATGGCAATCAGCCCCAGCATTTT.

This chain uses TRBV29-1 with TRBJ1-2, with D maybe TRBD1 (6 bases). Germline V gives CDR1 SQVTM, CDR2 ANQGSEA. This CDR3 contains 14 residues. The ends were cut back, 0 bases at V and 7 bases at J, with 15 bases in the middle. The CDR3: CSVEDPTGYGGYTF. The CDR3 DNA reads as TGCAGCGTTGAAGACCCTACAGGGTATGGTGGCTACACCTTC. The variable domain in full, with the rest retrieved from reference TRBV29-1 and TRBJ1-2, is SAVISQKPSRDICQRGTSLTIQCQVDSQVTMMFWYRQQPGQSLTLIATANQGSEATYESGFVIDKFPISRPNLTFSTLTVSNMSPEDSSIYLCSVEDPTGYGGYTFGSGTRLTVV.